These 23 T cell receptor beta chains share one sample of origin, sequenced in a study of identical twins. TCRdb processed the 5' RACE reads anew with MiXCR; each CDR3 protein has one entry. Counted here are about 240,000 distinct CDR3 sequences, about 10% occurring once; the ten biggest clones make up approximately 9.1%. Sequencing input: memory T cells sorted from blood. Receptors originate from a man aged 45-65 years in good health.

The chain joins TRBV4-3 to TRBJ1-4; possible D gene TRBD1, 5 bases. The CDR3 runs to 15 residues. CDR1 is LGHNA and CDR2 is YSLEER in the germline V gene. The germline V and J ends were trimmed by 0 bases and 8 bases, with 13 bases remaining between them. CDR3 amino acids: CASSQEPTAREKLFF. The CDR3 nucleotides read TGCGCCAGCAGCCAAGAACCGACAGCACGAGAAAAACTGTTTTTT.

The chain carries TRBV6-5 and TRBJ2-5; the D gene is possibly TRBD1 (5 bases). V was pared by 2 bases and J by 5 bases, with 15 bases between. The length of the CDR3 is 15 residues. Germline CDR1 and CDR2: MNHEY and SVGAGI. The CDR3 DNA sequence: TGTGCCAGCAGTTACGGGGTAGGGGCCGGGGAGACCCAGTACTTC. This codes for CASSYGVGAGETQYF.

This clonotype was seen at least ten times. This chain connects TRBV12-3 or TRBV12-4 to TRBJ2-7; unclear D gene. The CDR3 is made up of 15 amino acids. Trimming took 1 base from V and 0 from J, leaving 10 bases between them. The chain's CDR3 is CASSLVGISSYEQYF. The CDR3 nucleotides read TGTGCCAGCAGTTTAGTAGGCATTAGCTCCTACGAGCAGTACTTC.

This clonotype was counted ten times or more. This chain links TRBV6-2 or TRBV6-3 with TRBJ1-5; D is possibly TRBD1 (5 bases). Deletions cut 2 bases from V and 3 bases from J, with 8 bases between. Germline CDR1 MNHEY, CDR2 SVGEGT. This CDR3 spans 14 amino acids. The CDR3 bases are TGTGCCAGCAGTTACATCAGGGCCAATCAGCCCCAGCATTTT. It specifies CASSYIRANQPQHF.

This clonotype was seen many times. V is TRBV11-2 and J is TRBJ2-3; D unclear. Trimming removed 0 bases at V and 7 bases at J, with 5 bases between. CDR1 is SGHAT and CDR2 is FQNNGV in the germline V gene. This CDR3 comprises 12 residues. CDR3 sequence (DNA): TGTGCCAGCAGCTTAGACAGAAATACGCAGTATTTT. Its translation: CASSLDRNTQYF. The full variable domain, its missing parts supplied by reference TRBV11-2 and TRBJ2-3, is EAGVAQSPRYKIIEKRQSVAFWCNPISGHATLYWYQQILGQGPKLLIQFQNNGVVDDSQLPKDRFSAERLKGVDSTLKIQPAKLEDSAVYLCASSLDRNTQYFGPGTRLTVL.

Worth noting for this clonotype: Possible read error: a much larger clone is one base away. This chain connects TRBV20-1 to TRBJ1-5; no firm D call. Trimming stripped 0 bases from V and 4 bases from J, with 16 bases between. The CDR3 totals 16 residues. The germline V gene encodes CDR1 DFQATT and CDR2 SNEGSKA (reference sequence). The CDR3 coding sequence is TGCAGTGCTAGAGATTCGGGGTGGGCATCAAATCAGCCCCAGCATTTT. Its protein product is CSARDSGWASNQPQHF.

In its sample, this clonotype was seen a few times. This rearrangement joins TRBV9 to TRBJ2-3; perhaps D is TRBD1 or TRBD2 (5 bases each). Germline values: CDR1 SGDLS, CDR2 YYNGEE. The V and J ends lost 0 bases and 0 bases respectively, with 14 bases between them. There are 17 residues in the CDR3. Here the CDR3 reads CASSVAAGAASTDTQYF. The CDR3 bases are TGTGCCAGCAGCGTAGCCGCCGGGGCGGCTAGCACAGATACGCAGTATTTT.

The CDR3 loop reads CAWSAGTDTQYF. CDR3 sequence (DNA): TGTGCCTGGAGTGCGGGGACAGATACGCAGTATTTT. V and J are TRBV30 and TRBJ2-3; possible D gene TRBD2, 5 bases. Germline V gene lookup returns CDR1 GTSNPN and CDR2 SVGIG (reference sequence). The CDR3 sequence is 12 residues long. V was shortened by 1 base and J by 3 bases, with 5 bases between the two germline ends.

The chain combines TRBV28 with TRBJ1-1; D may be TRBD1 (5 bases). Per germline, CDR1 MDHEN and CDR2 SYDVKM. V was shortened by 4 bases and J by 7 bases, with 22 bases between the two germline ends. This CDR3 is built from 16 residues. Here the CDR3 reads CASSYSGTTSTYEAFF. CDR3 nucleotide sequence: TGTGCCAGCAGTTACTCCGGGACTACAAGTACCTATGAAGCTTTCTTT.

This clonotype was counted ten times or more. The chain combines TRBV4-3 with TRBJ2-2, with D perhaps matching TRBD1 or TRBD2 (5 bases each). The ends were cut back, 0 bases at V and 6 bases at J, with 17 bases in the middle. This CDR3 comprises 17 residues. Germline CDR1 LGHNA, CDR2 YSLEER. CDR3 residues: CASSQDFSIGAAGELFF. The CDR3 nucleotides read TGCGCCAGCAGCCAAGATTTTTCGATCGGGGCGGCCGGGGAGCTGTTTTTT.

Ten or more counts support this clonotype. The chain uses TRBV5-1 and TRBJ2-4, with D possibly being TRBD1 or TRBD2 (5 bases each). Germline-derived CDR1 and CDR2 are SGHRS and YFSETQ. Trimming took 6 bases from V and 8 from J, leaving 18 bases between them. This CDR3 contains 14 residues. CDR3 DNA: TGCGCCAGCAACCGGGACGGGAACGGTGACATTCAGTACTTC. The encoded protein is CASNRDGNGDIQYF.

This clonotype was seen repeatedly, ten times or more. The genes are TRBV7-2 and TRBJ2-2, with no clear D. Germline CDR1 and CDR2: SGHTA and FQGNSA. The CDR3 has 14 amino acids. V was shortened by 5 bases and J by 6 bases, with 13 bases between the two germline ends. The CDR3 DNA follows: TGTGCCAGCAGCCCGGTATTGGTCGCCGGGGAGCTGTTTTTT. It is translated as CASSPVLVAGELFF.

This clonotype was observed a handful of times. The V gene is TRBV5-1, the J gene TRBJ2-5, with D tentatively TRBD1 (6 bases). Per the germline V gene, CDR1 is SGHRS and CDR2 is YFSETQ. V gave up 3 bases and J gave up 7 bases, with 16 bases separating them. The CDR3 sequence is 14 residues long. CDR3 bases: TGCGCCAGCAGCTCCTCCGGGCAAGGGGGGACCCAGTACTTC. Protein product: CASSSSGQGGTQYF.

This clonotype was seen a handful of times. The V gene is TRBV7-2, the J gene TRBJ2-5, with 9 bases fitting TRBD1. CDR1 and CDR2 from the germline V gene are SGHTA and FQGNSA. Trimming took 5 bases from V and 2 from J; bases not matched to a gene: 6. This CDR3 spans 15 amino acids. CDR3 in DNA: TGTGCCAGCAGCGCGTCCGGGACAGGGCAAGAGACCCAGTACTTC. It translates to CASSASGTGQETQYF.

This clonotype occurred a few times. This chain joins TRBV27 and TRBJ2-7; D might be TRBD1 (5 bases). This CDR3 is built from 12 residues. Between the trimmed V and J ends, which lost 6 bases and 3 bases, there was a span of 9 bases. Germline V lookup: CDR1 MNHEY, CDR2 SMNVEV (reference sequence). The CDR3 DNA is TGTGCCAGCAGATATGACAGCTACGAGCAGTACTTC. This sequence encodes CASRYDSYEQYF.

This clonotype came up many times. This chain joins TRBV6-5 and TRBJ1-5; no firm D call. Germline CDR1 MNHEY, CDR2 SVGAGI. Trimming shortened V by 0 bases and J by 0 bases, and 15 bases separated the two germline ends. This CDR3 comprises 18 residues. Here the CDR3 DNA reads TGTGCCAGCAGTTACTCGAGTCGCGCAGAGTATAGCAATCAGCCCCAGCATTTT. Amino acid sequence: CASSYSSRAEYSNQPQHF.

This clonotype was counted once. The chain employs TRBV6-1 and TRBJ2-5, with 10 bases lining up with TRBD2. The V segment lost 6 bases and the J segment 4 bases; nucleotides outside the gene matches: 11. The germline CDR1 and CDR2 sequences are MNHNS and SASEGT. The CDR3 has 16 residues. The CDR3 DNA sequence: TGTGCCAGCAGACAAAGCGGGAGGGGGTTCGGAGAGACCCAGTACTTC. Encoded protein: CASRQSGRGFGETQYF.

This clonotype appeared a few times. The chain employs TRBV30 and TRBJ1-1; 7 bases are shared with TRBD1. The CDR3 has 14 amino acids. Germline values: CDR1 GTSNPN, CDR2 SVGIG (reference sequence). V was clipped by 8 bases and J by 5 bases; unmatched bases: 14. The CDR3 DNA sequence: TGTGCCGACCGCCCGGGAGGGGGCACGACTGAAGCTTTCTTT. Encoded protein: CADRPGGGTTEAFF.

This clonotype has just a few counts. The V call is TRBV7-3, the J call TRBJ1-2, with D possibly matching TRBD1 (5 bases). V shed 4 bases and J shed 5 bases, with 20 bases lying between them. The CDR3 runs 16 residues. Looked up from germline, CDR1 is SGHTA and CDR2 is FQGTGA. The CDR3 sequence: CASSSGPMAGDYGYTF. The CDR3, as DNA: TGTGCCAGCAGCTCGGGACCTATGGCAGGAGATTATGGCTACACCTTC.

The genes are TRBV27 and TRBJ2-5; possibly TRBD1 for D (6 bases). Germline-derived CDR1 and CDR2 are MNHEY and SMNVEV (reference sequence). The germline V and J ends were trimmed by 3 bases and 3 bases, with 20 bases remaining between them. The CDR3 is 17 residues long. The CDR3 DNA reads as TGTGCCAGCAGTTTGTATCCGGGTCCTAGGGGGAAAGAGACCCAGTACTTC. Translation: CASSLYPGPRGKETQYF.

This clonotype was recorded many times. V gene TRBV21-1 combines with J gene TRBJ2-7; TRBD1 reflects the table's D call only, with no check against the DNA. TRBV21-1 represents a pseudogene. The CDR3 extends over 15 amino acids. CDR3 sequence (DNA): TGTGCCAGCAGCAAAGAGGTAGTGAGGGGGATGTGGCAGTACTTC. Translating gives CASSKEVVRGMWQYF.

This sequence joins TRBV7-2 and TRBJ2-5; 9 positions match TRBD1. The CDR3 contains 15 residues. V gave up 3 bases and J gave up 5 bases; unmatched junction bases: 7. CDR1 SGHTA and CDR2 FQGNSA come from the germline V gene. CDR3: CASSFQQGARETQYF. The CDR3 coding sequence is TGTGCCAGCAGCTTCCAACAGGGGGCGCGGGAGACCCAGTACTTC.

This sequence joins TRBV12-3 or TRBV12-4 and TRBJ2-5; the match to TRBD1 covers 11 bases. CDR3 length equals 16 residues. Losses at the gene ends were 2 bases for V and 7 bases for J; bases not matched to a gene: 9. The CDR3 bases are TGTGCCAGCAGTTTACGGGGGGGACAGGGGGTCGGGACCCAGTACTTC. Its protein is CASSLRGGQGVGTQYF.